The rows below give T cell receptor beta chains drawn from one sample of a study of technical replicates of blood from a handful of donors. Sequenced by immunoSEQ multiplex PCR; TCRdb stores in-frame clones only, minus some. The sample has tens of thousands of clones, 85% to 90% seen once. The source material was PBMCs. Receptors originate from a human donor in good health. Some clones in this sample may be carry-over from other donors' samples. Both conserved end residues are part of each CDR3. The D gene is left open where the match is weak. Rows give clone size only sometimes, using once, few, many, or a class for an expanded clone.

CDR3nt	CDR3aa	v_gene	j_gene	abundance	d_gene
TGTGCCAGCGGTTTCGACAGGGGCCCTTTAAACTATGGCTACACCTTC	CASGFDRGPLNYGYTF	TRBV6-4	TRBJ1-2	-	TRBD1
TGTGCCAGCAGCTTGGTCGGGACAGGGGTAGGAGAGCAGTACTTC	CASSLVGTGVGEQYF	TRBV5-6	TRBJ2-7	-	TRBD1
TGTGCCTGGAGTGCACAGGGGGACACTGAAGCTTTCTTT	CAWSAQGDTEAFF	TRBV30	TRBJ1-1	-	TRBD1
TGTGCCAGCAGCCCAGGACTAGCGGGCTACGAGCAGTACTTC	CASSPGLAGYEQYF	TRBV7-2	TRBJ2-7	-	TRBD2
TGTGCCAGCAGCCATTCCGAGACAACGAACACCGGGGAGCTGTTTTTT	CASSHSETTNTGELFF	TRBV7-9	TRBJ2-2	-	-
TGTGCCAGCAGTTCAGGACAGGGTTACGAGCAGTACTTC	CASSSGQGYEQYF	TRBV6-6	TRBJ2-7	-	TRBD1
TGTGCCAGCAGACCAACTAGCGGGGACACCGGGGAGCTGTTTTTT	CASRPTSGDTGELFF	TRBV6-6	TRBJ2-2	-	TRBD2
TGTGCCATCAGTGAGAGAGTCAGCACAGATACGCAGTATTTT	CAISERVSTDTQYF	TRBV10-3	TRBJ2-3	-	-
TGTGCCAGCAGTGAAAGAGGGGCGGGAGGGCCAAATGAGCAGTTCTTC	CASSERGAGGPNEQFF	TRBV2	TRBJ2-1	-	TRBD2
TGTGCCAGCAGCGTACGGCTAGCGGCCAACACAGATACGCAGTATTTT	CASSVRLAANTDTQYF	TRBV9	TRBJ2-3	-	TRBD2
TGCGCCAGCAGCTTGGGAGAGGTTATGAACACTGAAGCTTTCTTT	CASSLGEVMNTEAFF	TRBV5-1	TRBJ1-1	once	-
TGTGCCTGGAGTCCTTCCTATAATTCACCCCTCCACTTT	CAWSPSYNSPLHF	TRBV30	TRBJ1-6	-	-
TGTGCCAGCAGCCAAGAAAGGGGGAACACTGAAGCTTTCTTT	CASSQERGNTEAFF	TRBV16	TRBJ1-1	once	-
TGTGCCAGCAGCGTAACCGGGACAGGGATCTATGGCTACACCTTC	CASSVTGTGIYGYTF	TRBV7-2	TRBJ1-2	-	TRBD1
TGTGCTAGTGGTTTGGGGGGGCAGGCCTACGAGCAGTACTTC	CASGLGGQAYEQYF	TRBV12-5	TRBJ2-7	-	-
TGTGCCAGTAGTATGGATCCCGGGGGGCCCACAGATACGCAGTATTTT	CASSMDPGGPTDTQYF	TRBV19	TRBJ2-3	-	-
TGTGCCACCAGCAGAAGCATGAACACTGAAGCTTTCTTT	CATSRSMNTEAFF	TRBV15	TRBJ1-1	-	-
TGTGCCAGCAGCTTATCAGGGGGAGTCGAGACCCAGTACTTC	CASSLSGGVETQYF	TRBV7-3	TRBJ2-5	-	TRBD1
TGCGCCAGCAGCTCTCCGGGCAGCGGAAACACCGGGGAGCTGTTTTTT	CASSSPGSGNTGELFF	TRBV5-1	TRBJ2-2	-	-
TGTGCCAGCAGCGTGCAAACTAGCAGCAACGAGCAGTACTTC	CASSVQTSSNEQYF	TRBV9	TRBJ2-7	-	-
TGTGCCAGAGTACAGGGGGGGAACGCAGATACGCAGTATTTT	CARVQGGNADTQYF	TRBV2	TRBJ2-3	-	-
TGCGCCAGCAGCCAGACGACAGGGGGTGGCTACACCTTC	CASSQTTGGGYTF	TRBV4-3	TRBJ1-2	once	TRBD1
TGTGCCAGCAAGGCAGGGATTACCAACTATGGCTACACCTTC	CASKAGITNYGYTF	TRBV6-5	TRBJ1-2	-	-
TGCGCCAGCAGAAGGACAGGGGGGGGAGAGACCCAGTACTTC	CASRRTGGGETQYF	TRBV5-1	TRBJ2-5	-	TRBD1
TGTGCCAGCAGCGGGGGACAGGGGGCACGGGGCTACACCTTC	CASSGGQGARGYTF	TRBV7-6	TRBJ1-2	-	TRBD1
TGTGCCAGCAGCTTAGCAGGGGGTAACACCTTC	CASSLAGGNTF	TRBV7-9	TRBJ1-2	-	-
TGTGCCAGCAGCTTGAGCCAGGACTATGGCTACACCTTC	CASSLSQDYGYTF	TRBV7-2	TRBJ1-2	-	-
TGTGCCAGCAGCTTTAACACTAACTACGAGCAGTACTTC	CASSFNTNYEQYF	TRBV7-7	TRBJ2-7	-	-
TGTGCCAGCAGCCCAGACAGGGACGGCCAGCCCCAGCATTTT	CASSPDRDGQPQHF	TRBV7-9	TRBJ1-5	-	TRBD1
TGTGCCAGCAGCGTACCCGCCGGGACTAGCGGGAGTACAGATACGCAGTATTTT	CASSVPAGTSGSTDTQYF	TRBV5-4	TRBJ2-3	once	TRBD2
TGTGCCAGCAGTCAAGGACTAGCGGGAGGTAATAGTTTAGAGACCCAGTACTTC	CASSQGLAGGNSLETQYF	TRBV2	TRBJ2-5	-	TRBD2
TGTGCCATCAGTGAGACTAGCGGGAGGTCCACCGGGGAGCTGTTTTTT	CAISETSGRSTGELFF	TRBV10-3	TRBJ2-2	once	TRBD2
TGTGCCAGTAGTCATACAGGGAGCGGCTACTACAATGAGCAGTTCTTC	CASSHTGSGYYNEQFF	TRBV19	TRBJ2-1	-	-
TGTGCCAGCAAATCCCGCCCGGGTACTGAAGCTTTCTTT	CASKSRPGTEAFF	TRBV6-5	TRBJ1-1	-	-
TGTGCCAGCAGTTTTCCGGGACAGGGGGGATATGGCTACACCTTC	CASSFPGQGGYGYTF	TRBV28	TRBJ1-2	-	TRBD1
TGTGCCAGCAGCTTACAGGCTAGCGGCAACAATGAGCAGTTCTTC	CASSLQASGNNEQFF	TRBV7-2	TRBJ2-1	-	TRBD2
TGTGCCAGCAGCCCCACTGGGACTAGTCCCTACAATGAGCAGTTCTTC	CASSPTGTSPYNEQFF	TRBV7-9	TRBJ2-1	-	TRBD2
TGTGCCAGCAGTGAAGGGGGCTCCTACAATGAGCAGTTCTTC	CASSEGGSYNEQFF	TRBV6-4	TRBJ2-1	-	-
TGTGCCAGCAGCCGAGCCGCAGGAGGCGCACCCCTCCACTTT	CASSRAAGGAPLHF	TRBV11-1	TRBJ1-6	-	-
TGCGCCAGCAGTCTTAGCGGCGGATACAATGAGCAGTTCTTC	CASSLSGGYNEQFF	TRBV5-1	TRBJ2-1	few	-
TGTGCCAGCAGCCAAGAAGCCGGGGGAGGCTACACCTTC	CASSQEAGGGYTF	TRBV14	TRBJ1-2	-	-
TGTGCCAGTAGTATATCTCGGTCCAGGGAGGTTTGGTCACCCCTCCACTTT	CASSISRSREVWSPLHF	TRBV19	TRBJ1-6	-	-
TGTGCCAGCTTACAGGGACATGGAAACACCATATATTTT	CASLQGHGNTIYF	TRBV2	TRBJ1-3	-	-
TGTGCCAGCAGCCGGGAGAGCTCCTATAATTCACCCCTCCACTTT	CASSRESSYNSPLHF	TRBV5-4	TRBJ1-6	-	-
TGTGCCAGCAGCTTGGACAGATGGGCTGAAGCTTTCTTT	CASSLDRWAEAFF	TRBV5-6	TRBJ1-1	-	-
TGTGCCAGCTCACCAGGCGGGACAGGGCTCTCTGGAAACACCATATATTTT	CASSPGGTGLSGNTIYF	TRBV18	TRBJ1-3	-	TRBD1
TGCGCCAGCAGCCAAGATCCGCAGGGGAGACAGCCCCAGCATTTT	CASSQDPQGRQPQHF	TRBV4-1	TRBJ1-5	few	-
TGTGCCAGCAGTGATCCCTCCCTTGATAGACAGGGGGCATGGGAGACCCAGTACTTC	CASSDPSLDRQGAWETQYF	TRBV6-1	TRBJ2-5	-	TRBD1
TGTGCCTGGAGTGCCGACAGGAACACTGAAGCTTTCTTT	CAWSADRNTEAFF	TRBV30	TRBJ1-1	-	-